This T cell receptor beta chain was observed in a study of blood T cell repertoires in COVID-19. For the study at large: The study drew acute and convalescent COVID-19 samples from the United States, Italy and Spain.

Original data processing: Estimation of nucleated cell counts was performed using reference gene primer amplification. Data came from immunoSEQ multiplex PCR; TCRdb stores just in-frame clones and leaves some out. V, J and clone size are those of that table, while D and trimming were read from the DNA. The sample shows about 170,000 clones, roughly four fifths of them seen only once. The length of the CDR3 is 14 residues. Germline values: CDR1 MDHEN, CDR2 SYDVKM. The V end lost 6 bases, the J end lost 4 bases, and 12 bases lay between the germline ends. The chain carries TRBV28 and TRBJ1-4, with TRBD1 as a possible D gene (5 bases). Sequencing was done on a sample of peripheral blood. The clonotype originates from a man aged 35 to 55 who had recovered from COVID-19. In DNA, the CDR3 is TGTGCCAGCAGGAGACAGTCGGATAATGAAAAACTGTTTTTT. Its protein product is CASRRQSDNEKLFF.